This T cell receptor beta chain appears in the sequencing data of a study of T cell changes during pregnancy in multiple sclerosis. The assay was immunoSEQ multiplex PCR, and TCRdb's table has in-frame clones only and misses some. The sample lists 30,000 to 45,000 clones; roughly 90% were seen once. The germline V gene encodes CDR1 SGDLS and CDR2 YYNGEE. The CDR3 consists of 15 residues. The V segment lost 0 bases and the J segment 2 bases; nucleotides outside the gene matches: 2. The rearrangement uses TRBV9 and TRBJ2-5; 9 nucleotides agree with TRBD2. The TCR sequence derives from a female donor with multiple sclerosis, enrolled in a pregnancy study. This sample comprised CD8+ T cells from peripheral blood mononuclear cells, obtained before pregnancy. The CDR3: CASSVERGAQETQYF. Written as DNA, the CDR3 is TGTGCCAGCAGCGTAGAGCGGGGGGCGCAAGAGACCCAGTACTTC.